Sequencing of this T cell receptor beta chain was carried out in a study of blood T cell repertoires in COVID-19. Profiling relied on immunoSEQ multiplex PCR, and the TCRdb table lists in-frame clones only, not all of them. Of about 190,000 clones listed, approximately 78% were seen once; the top ten hold under 3.5%. Trimming took 3 bases from V and 0 from J; bases not matched to a gene: 6. In germline, CDR1 is SGHTA, CDR2 FQGNSA. The CDR3 consists of 16 residues. A single count supports this clone. The sequence came from an elderly woman with active or convalescent COVID-19. V is TRBV7-2 and J is TRBJ2-3; TRBD2 matches at 7 bases. What was sequenced was peripheral blood. CDR3 in DNA: TGTGCCAGCAGCTTGATCCTCGGGGGGAGCACAGATACGCAGTATTTT. Protein sequence: CASSLILGGSTDTQYF.